This T cell receptor (beta chain) was identified during a study of CD8+ T cells in alopecia areata. The CDR3 length is 15 residues. Trimming shortened V by 4 bases and J by 5 bases, and 15 bases separated the two germline ends. The germline V gene encodes CDR1 SGHVS and CDR2 FQNEAQ. Extracted RNA was reverse transcribed, and the resulting cDNA served as sequencing template. Assay: immunoSEQ multiplex PCR; the TCRdb copy retains only in-frame clones and omits some. The sample has some 210,000 clones, 50% to 60% seen once. The sample in question was CD4+ T cells sorted from blood, obtained at week 0. The chain uses TRBV7-8 and TRBJ2-1, with D perhaps TRBD1 or TRBD2 (5 bases each). This clonotype was sampled from a human donor with alopecia areata. Here the CDR3 DNA reads TGTGCCAGCAGCTCCGGGACCGTCTTAGACAATGAGCAGTTCTTC. The encoded protein is CASSSGTVLDNEQFF.